The 30 T cell receptor beta chains in this list originate from one sample, sequenced in a study of neoadjuvant anti-PD-1 for oral cavity cancer. The time point here: after neoadjuvant nivolumab, at surgical resection. Measured with immunoSEQ multiplex PCR; TCRdb has only the in-frame clones, and not every one. The data show some 6,000 clones, around 50% seen once. Here the sequenced sample was tumor tissue, taken after nivolumab (anti-PD-1) treatment. The receptors shown here come from a person aged 40 to 85 with oral cavity squamous cell carcinoma.

This clone has a handful of counts. The CDR3 region is CASSPRLDYEQYF. In nucleotides, the CDR3 is TGCGCCAGCAGCCCAAGGTTGGACTACGAGCAGTACTTC. The chain joins TRBV4-1 to TRBJ2-7; D unresolved. V was pared by 4 bases and J by 3 bases, with 10 bases between. This CDR3 spans 13 amino acids. The germline CDR1 and CDR2 sequences are MGHRA and YSYEKL.

The gene calls are TRBV30 and TRBJ1-2, with unresolved D. V was clipped by 0 bases and J by 7 bases, with 9 bases between them. The CDR3 length is 12 residues. CDR1 is GTSNPN and CDR2 is SVGIG in the germline V gene (reference sequence). CDR3 amino acids: CAWSVLDRGYTF. The CDR3 coding sequence is TGTGCCTGGAGTGTACTCGATCGTGGCTACACCTTC.

By share, this clone ranks as medium-sized. The chain links TRBV18 to TRBJ1-1, with D maybe TRBD1 (6 bases). The CDR3 runs 15 residues. In germline, CDR1 is KGHSH, CDR2 LQKENI. Trimming took 5 bases from V and 4 from J, leaving 17 bases between them. The CDR3 nucleotides read TGTGCCAGCTCATCGGGCGCAGGGGTAAGCACTGAAGCTTTCTTT. Translated: CASSSGAGVSTEAFF. Complete variable domain (other parts from reference TRBV18 and TRBJ1-1): NAGVMQNPRHLVRRRGQEARLRCSPMKGHSHVYWYRQLPEEGLKFMVYLQKENIIDESGMPKERFSAEFPKEGPSILRIQQVVRGDSAAYFCASSSGAGVSTEAFFGQGTRLTVV.

The gene calls are TRBV4-1 and TRBJ2-1; TRBD2 matches at 9 bases. Germline CDR1 reads MGHRA; CDR2 reads YSYEKL. With V trimmed by 1 base and J by 2 bases, 3 bases remained unmatched. This CDR3 is built from 16 residues. The CDR3, as DNA: TGCGCCAGCAGCCAAGCGAGGACTAGCGCCTACAATGAGCAGTTCTTC. Protein sequence: CASSQARTSAYNEQFF.

In its sample, this clone was seen a few times. The CDR3 nucleotides read TGTGCCAGCAGAAACAGGCCGGCGAACACTGAAGCTTTCTTT. The encoded protein is CASRNRPANTEAFF. This rearrangement joins TRBV28 to TRBJ1-1, with D possibly matching TRBD1 (5 bases). The CDR3 is 14 amino acids. Trimming cost V 6 bases and J 1 base, with 12 bases left between them. Germline V gene lookup returns CDR1 MDHEN and CDR2 SYDVKM.

The chain couples TRBV27 to TRBJ1-2, with unresolved D. The CDR3 runs to 14 residues. Between the trimmed V and J ends, which lost 0 bases and 7 bases, there was a span of 12 bases. Germline V gives CDR1 MNHEY, CDR2 SMNVEV (reference sequence). The CDR3 DNA reads TGTGCCAGCAGTTTATCGCCCAGTCTTACTGGCTACACCTTC. It encodes CASSLSPSLTGYTF.

A few counts support this clone. The V call is TRBV10-2, the J call TRBJ2-5; 7 positions agree with TRBD2. Germline assignment: CDR1 WSHSY and CDR2 SAAADI. The CDR3 runs to 16 residues. Germline trimming cut 3 bases from V and 4 bases from J; bases unmatched to any gene: 11. Here the CDR3 reads CASSEGAGQYTETQYF. The CDR3 DNA follows: TGCGCCAGCAGTGAAGGAGCGGGGCAGTATACAGAGACCCAGTACTTC.

This clone has just one count. The chain joins TRBV19 to TRBJ2-3; D not resolved. V was clipped by 2 bases and J by 1 base, with 10 bases between them. CDR3 size: 15 residues. Germline V CDR1 and CDR2: LNHDA, SQIVND (reference sequence). The CDR3 DNA reads TGTGCCAGTAGTATAAGGCGGAAAGGCACAGATACGCAGTATTTT. It codes for CASSIRRKGTDTQYF.

The chain combines TRBV11-2 with TRBJ2-7; possible D gene TRBD2, 5 bases. The CDR3 contains 15 residues. The V gene lost 5 bases and the J gene lost 3 bases, with 17 bases spanning the gap. Germline-derived CDR1 and CDR2 are SGHAT and FQNNGV. CDR3 sequence: CASSPIRDVYYEQYF. The CDR3 region has the DNA TGTGCCAGCAGCCCCATCCGGGATGTTTACTACGAGCAGTACTTC.

The table lists this clone with a few counts. The chain links TRBV25-1 to TRBJ2-2; D might be TRBD1 or TRBD2, each matching 6 bases. This CDR3 region has 14 residues. From germline, CDR1 is MGHDK and CDR2 SYGVNS. CDR3 loop: CAPPRGENTGELFF. The CDR3 DNA follows: TGTGCACCCCCGAGGGGGGAGAACACCGGGGAGCTGTTTTTT.

The gene calls are TRBV7-8 and TRBJ1-2, with 9 bases identical to TRBD1. The trim removed 1 base at V and 13 bases at J, leaving 10 bases unmatched. Germline loops: CDR1 SGHVS, CDR2 FQNEAQ. CDR3 length: 14 residues. CDR3 DNA sequence: TGTGCCAGCAGCTTAGGAGGGGGACAGGGAAGGAGCACCTTC. It specifies CASSLGGGQGRSTF.

V and J are TRBV5-4 and TRBJ2-2; D call uncertain. Germline loops: CDR1 SGHNT, CDR2 YYREEE (reference sequence). The CDR3 length is 14 residues. The germline V and J ends were trimmed by 1 base and 0 bases, with 4 bases remaining between them. The CDR3 nucleotides are TGTGCCAGCAGCTTGACGACGAACACCGGGGAGCTGTTTTTT. Amino acids: CASSLTTNTGELFF.

This clone was seen a few times. CDR3: CASSLATAALIYGYTF. In DNA form, the CDR3 reads TGTGCCAGCAGTCTAGCAACCGCGGCATTAATCTATGGCTACACCTTC. The rearrangement links TRBV28 to TRBJ1-2; D ambiguous. Germline V gene data show CDR1 as MDHEN and CDR2 as SYDVKM. V lost 5 bases and J lost 4, with 20 bases in between. This CDR3 is 16 amino acids long.

The V gene is TRBV12-2, the J gene TRBJ1-1; the table's D call, TRBD1, was not checked against the DNA. TRBV12-2 is a pseudogene locus. This CDR3 is 16 amino acids long. CDR3 nucleotide sequence: TGTGCAAGTCGCTCCCCGAAGGGACAGGGGATGTCTGAAGCTTTCTTT. It codes for CASRSPKGQGMSEAFF.

This rearrangement joins TRBV16 to TRBJ1-1; tentatively, D is TRBD1 (5 bases). Germline-derived CDR1 and CDR2 are KGHSY and FQNENV. CDR3 size: 14 residues. Trimming pared 5 bases from V and 4 bases from J, leaving 14 bases between. This CDR3 reads CASSFYQGRTEAFF. CDR3 nucleotide sequence: TGTGCCAGCAGCTTCTATCAGGGTCGCACTGAAGCTTTCTTT.

This chain links TRBV6-4 with TRBJ1-1; no definite D call. Germline CDR1 reads MRHNA; CDR2 reads SNTAGT. The CDR3 loop spans 14 amino acids. Trimming cost V 1 base and J 2 bases, with 8 bases left between them. The DNA of the CDR3 is TGTGCCAGCAGTGACTTTAGCTCCAACACTGAAGCTTTCTTT. Amino acids: CASSDFSSNTEAFF.

This clone was observed a few times. The CDR3 here is CASSQDHRNYGYTF. The CDR3 coding sequence is TGCGCCAGCAGCCAAGATCACCGGAACTATGGCTACACCTTC. The chain is built from TRBV4-1 and TRBJ1-2; D ambiguous. V was shortened by 0 bases and J by 2 bases, with 7 bases between the two germline ends. This CDR3 is 14 amino acids long. Germline assignment: CDR1 MGHRA and CDR2 YSYEKL.

The chain has TRBV27 and TRBJ2-1, with 10 bases aligning to TRBD2. CDR1 is MNHEY, CDR2 SMNVEV, per germline (reference sequence). The J segment lost 6 bases and the V segment lost 5 bases, leaving 4 bases of the junction unmatched. This CDR3 region has 14 residues. The CDR3 bases are TGTGCCAGCAGTGGTAGCGGGAGGCCCAATGAGCAGTTCTTC. Its protein product is CASSGSGRPNEQFF.

J is TRBJ2-3 and V is TRBV5-1; 10 bases line up with TRBD1. V lost 0 bases, J lost 7 bases, and 5 bases stayed unmatched. In germline, CDR1 is SGHRS, CDR2 YFSETQ. The CDR3 spans 15 residues. CDR3 protein: CASSLAQDRGNTQYF. CDR3 in DNA: TGCGCCAGCAGCTTGGCCCAGGACAGGGGGAATACGCAGTATTTT. The full variable domain, rest sourced from reference TRBV5-1 and TRBJ2-3, is KAGVTQTPRYLIKTRGQQVTLSCSPISGHRSVSWYQQTPGQGLQFLFEYFSETQRNKGNFPGRFSGRQFSNSRSEMNVSTLELGDSALYLCASSLAQDRGNTQYFGPGTRLTVL.

The chain is built from TRBV29-1 and TRBJ2-6; D is uncertain. Trimming removed 6 bases from V and 0 bases from J, with 18 bases in between. Germline-derived CDR1 and CDR2 are SQVTM and ANQGSEA. CDR3 size: 17 residues. The CDR3 DNA sequence: TGCAGCGTCCAACTTCAGAGACACCCCTCTGGGGCCAACGTCCTGACTTTC. Translation: CSVQLQRHPSGANVLTF.

This chain connects TRBV30 to TRBJ1-1; weak D call: TRBD1 (6 bases). Germline V gives CDR1 GTSNPN, CDR2 SVGIG (reference sequence). The CDR3 runs 12 residues. V shed 4 bases and J shed 5 bases, with 11 bases lying between them. The CDR3, as DNA: TGTGCCTGGAACGGGGGCACGACTGAAGCTTTCTTT. Protein: CAWNGGTTEAFF.

The chain couples TRBV6-6 to TRBJ2-2; TRBD1 matches 7 bases. Germline V gene lookup returns CDR1 MNHNY and CDR2 SVGAGI (reference sequence). V lost 5 bases to trimming and J lost 7 bases; unmatched junction nucleotides: 4. The CDR3 has 13 amino acids. The CDR3 loop is CASSDRAGGELFF. In DNA, the CDR3 is TGTGCCAGCAGTGACAGGGCGGGCGGGGAGCTGTTTTTT.

The CDR3 loop is CASSGPDPYGYTF. The DNA for the CDR3 is TGTGCCAGCTCAGGGCCAGACCCCTATGGCTACACCTTC. V gene TRBV18 combines with J gene TRBJ1-2; D is unclear. CDR1 is KGHSH and CDR2 is LQKENI in the germline V gene. This CDR3 has 13 amino acids. Trimming cost V 5 bases and J 4 bases, with 11 bases left between them.

V is TRBV29-1 and J is TRBJ1-1, with D possibly being TRBD1 (6 bases). V shed 0 bases and J shed 4 bases, with 6 bases lying between them. From germline, CDR1 is SQVTM and CDR2 ANQGSEA. The CDR3 loop spans 12 amino acids. The CDR3 region is CSVEDRGTEAFF. DNA for the CDR3: TGCAGCGTTGAAGACAGGGGCACTGAAGCTTTCTTT.

This clone was seen a handful of times. The chain is built from TRBV18 and TRBJ1-5, with D possibly TRBD1 on 5 matching bases. With 3 bases removed from V and 2 bases from J, the gap between germline ends came to 17 bases. There are 17 residues in the CDR3. Germline V gene lookup returns CDR1 KGHSH and CDR2 LQKENI. The CDR3 DNA reads TGTGCCAGCTCACCTGAATGGGACTCCCAAGGCAATCAGCCCCAGCATTTT. It yields the protein CASSPEWDSQGNQPQHF.

J is TRBJ2-3 and V is TRBV11-2; possible D gene TRBD1, 5 bases. From germline, CDR1 is SGHAT and CDR2 FQNNGV. Trimming took 2 bases from V and 2 from J, leaving 11 bases between them. CDR3 length: 15 residues. Here the CDR3 reads CASSLKGAHTDTQYF. The CDR3 DNA is TGTGCCAGCAGCTTAAAAGGGGCGCACACAGATACGCAGTATTTT.

Written as DNA, the CDR3 is TGTGCCAGTAGGGTGGGGGGCAATGGCTACACCTTC. Protein: CASRVGGNGYTF. The chain carries TRBV19 and TRBJ1-2; a weak D match, TRBD1 (6 bases). Germline V CDR1 and CDR2: LNHDA, SQIVND (reference sequence). Trimming took off 6 bases at V and 6 bases at J, with 11 bases between the two ends. CDR3 length equals 12 residues.

This chain uses TRBV5-6 with TRBJ2-1; TRBD1 aligns across 8 bases. J gave up 6 bases and V 1 base, and 9 bases lay outside the gene matches. The CDR3 is made up of 16 amino acids. Per germline, CDR1 SGHDT and CDR2 YYEEEE. CDR3 in DNA: TGTGCCAGCAGCTTGACTGGCCAGGGGGCATTCAATGAGCAGTTCTTC. This gives the protein CASSLTGQGAFNEQFF. The whole variable domain, remainder taken from reference TRBV5-6 and TRBJ2-1, is DAGVTQSPTHLIKTRGQQVTLRCSPKSGHDTVSWYQQALGQGPQFIFQYYEEEERQRGNFPDRFSGHQFPNYSSELNVNALLLGDSALYLCASSLTGQGAFNEQFFGPGTRLTVL.

V usage is TRBV7-8 and J usage is TRBJ2-1; tentatively, D is TRBD1 (6 bases). The germline gives CDR1 SGHVS, CDR2 FQNEAQ. CDR3 length equals 13 residues. Trimming removed 2 bases from V and 4 bases from J, with 6 bases in between. In nucleotides, the CDR3 is TGTGCCAGCAGCTTACAGGGGTACAATGAGCAGTTCTTC. This translates into CASSLQGYNEQFF.

This clone was seen a few times. CDR3 DNA: TGTGCCAGCAGGGCTACAGGCGGCAATGAAAAACTGTTTTTT. Amino acid sequence: CASRATGGNEKLFF. The chain is built from TRBV6-5 and TRBJ1-4; weak D call: TRBD1 (5 bases). This CDR3 is 14 amino acids long. Looked up from germline, CDR1 is MNHEY and CDR2 is SVGAGI. V was shortened by 6 bases and J by 5 bases, with 13 bases between the two germline ends.